Shown below are 31 T cell receptor beta chains from a single sample sequenced in a study of T cells in Graves' hyperthyroidism and ophthalmopathy. The investigators amplified TCR beta CDR3 regions from RNA transcripts. The HTBI primer set was used in a first-round RT-PCR of the TCR CDR3. MiXCR, run by TCRdb on the multiplex PCR reads, gives a single entry per CDR3 protein. The repertoire consists of around 350,000 distinct CDR3 sequences, with roughly 15% occurring once and the leading ten covering 15% to 20%. Input material: blood. The receptors come from a woman aged 25 to 45 with Graves' ophthalmopathy.

This clonotype has at least ten counts. The J gene is TRBJ2-1, the V gene TRBV7-2, with TRBD2 matching over 8 bases. CDR1 and CDR2 from the germline V gene are SGHTA and FQGNSA. This CDR3 comprises 14 residues. The V segment lost 0 bases and the J segment 8 bases; nucleotides outside the gene matches: 3. The chain's CDR3 is CASSLAGLGYEQFF. The CDR3 DNA sequence: TGTGCCAGCAGCTTAGCGGGACTAGGGTATGAGCAGTTCTTC.

This clonotype occurred many times. The chain links TRBV20-1 to TRBJ2-3; the D is unclear. The CDR3 runs to 15 residues. Trimming shortened V by 3 bases and J by 1 base, and 14 bases separated the two germline ends. Germline V lookup: CDR1 DFQATT, CDR2 SNEGSKA (reference sequence). The CDR3 coding sequence is TGCAGTGCTAGGGGTTGGTTCTGGGGCACAGATACGCAGTATTTT. It is translated as CSARGWFWGTDTQYF.

In its sample, this clonotype was seen many times. The chain uses TRBV7-8 and TRBJ2-1; D not resolved. Germline V lookup: CDR1 SGHVS, CDR2 FQNEAQ. The V and J ends lost 1 base and 8 bases respectively, with 12 bases between them. The length of the CDR3 is 14 residues. CDR3 coding DNA: TGTGCCAGCAGCTTAGGTGAGGCCGAACATGAGCAGTTCTTC. Protein: CASSLGEAEHEQFF.

The rearrangement joins TRBV20-1 to TRBJ1-5, with a possible D match to TRBD1 (6 bases). Germline V gene lookup returns CDR1 DFQATT and CDR2 SNEGSKA (reference sequence). V lost 0 bases and J 1 base, leaving 13 bases between the germline ends. This CDR3 spans 16 amino acids. CDR3 protein: CSARDWRGLSNQPQHF. The CDR3 DNA is TGCAGTGCTAGAGATTGGCGGGGGCTCAGCAATCAGCCCCAGCATTTT.

The sample holds many counts of this clonotype. The chain employs TRBV20-1 and TRBJ2-3; D is unclear. Germline CDR1 DFQATT, CDR2 SNEGSKA (reference sequence). The CDR3 is 15 residues long. V was cut by 4 bases and J by 0 bases, with 14 bases left in between. CDR3 loop: CSAILRKTSTDTQYF. The DNA for the CDR3 is TGCAGTGCTATTCTCAGGAAGACTAGCACAGATACGCAGTATTTT.

In the case of this clonotype: One base away lies a much larger clone, so this may be a sequencing read error. The chain uses TRBV9 and TRBJ2-3, with 16 bases aligning to TRBD2. Germline V CDR1 and CDR2: SGDLS, YYNGEE. Trimming at V came to 4 bases and at J to 5 bases, leaving 13 bases not matched to a gene. This CDR3 has 19 amino acids. Here the CDR3 DNA reads TGTGCCAGCAGCATAGAAGGATTGGGACTAGCGGGGGGGCTAGATACGCAGTATTTT. It codes for CASSIEGLGLAGGLDTQYF.

This clonotype was seen a handful of times. The chain carries TRBV10-2 and TRBJ2-7; 7 nucleotides line up with TRBD1. Germline-derived CDR1 and CDR2 are WSHSY and SAAADI. V lost 7 bases to trimming and J lost 1 base; unmatched junction nucleotides: 10. The length of the CDR3 is 15 residues. The CDR3: CASKVAGTESYEQYF. The CDR3 nucleotides are TGCGCCAGCAAGGTGGCAGGGACAGAATCCTACGAGCAGTACTTC.

This clonotype was observed at least ten times. The chain links TRBV5-1 to TRBJ2-7; D gene ambiguous. CDR1 SGHRS and CDR2 YFSETQ come from the germline V gene. This CDR3 has 16 amino acids. With 4 bases removed from V and 3 bases from J, the gap between germline ends came to 20 bases. The CDR3 DNA reads TGCGCCAGCAGCCTTCAGGTCGTGTCAGCAAACTACGAGCAGTACTTC. Its translation: CASSLQVVSANYEQYF.

This clonotype has only a few counts. The V gene is TRBV28, the J gene TRBJ1-2; D gene uncertain. The CDR3 consists of 13 residues. V gave up 8 bases and J gave up 8 bases, with 18 bases separating them. The germline V gene has CDR1 MDHEN and CDR2 SYDVKM. CDR3 bases: TGTGCCAGCTCCTCAACGAGGGATGGAGGCTACACCTTC. Translated: CASSSTRDGGYTF.

The rearrangement uses TRBV9 and TRBJ2-2, with D hard to call. The germline CDR1 and CDR2 sequences are SGDLS and YYNGEE. The CDR3 consists of 15 residues. The V end lost 4 bases, the J end lost 3 bases, and 13 bases lay between the germline ends. CDR3 loop: CASSIHLGDTGELFF. In DNA, the CDR3 is TGTGCCAGCAGCATACACCTTGGGGACACCGGGGAGCTGTTTTTT.

With respect to this clonotype: A clone one base away is much larger, so this may be a read error. This rearrangement joins TRBV20-1 to TRBJ1-5; weak D call: TRBD1 (6 bases). The CDR3 is 14 amino acids. Germline V lookup: CDR1 DFQATT, CDR2 SNEGSKA (reference sequence). The CDR3 loop reads CSALQGDSNQPRHF. CDR3 bases: TGCAGTGCTCTACAGGGAGATAGCAATCAGCCCCGGCATTTT.

This clonotype has ten or more counts. This chain links TRBV18 with TRBJ1-1, with D unclear. This CDR3 contains 14 residues. Between the trimmed V and J ends, which lost 3 bases and 0 bases, there was a span of 8 bases. From germline, CDR1 is KGHSH and CDR2 LQKENI. Here the CDR3 reads CASSPSGVNTEAFF. In nucleotides, the CDR3 is TGTGCCAGCTCACCTAGTGGGGTGAACACTGAAGCTTTCTTT.

This clonotype occurred many times. The V gene is TRBV11-2, the J gene TRBJ1-1; D gene unclear. V lost 5 bases to trimming and J lost 0 bases, with 7 bases between them. Germline V gives CDR1 SGHAT, CDR2 FQNNGV. The length of the CDR3 is 13 residues. The CDR3 region is CASSPTLNTEAFF. CDR3 bases: TGTGCCAGCAGCCCCACCCTGAACACTGAAGCTTTCTTT.

This chain links TRBV9 with TRBJ1-1; TRBD1 might be the D (5 bases). Germline V gene lookup returns CDR1 SGDLS and CDR2 YYNGEE. V lost 7 bases and J 1 base, leaving 11 bases between the germline ends. This CDR3 is built from 13 residues. CDR3 coding DNA: TGTGCCAGCGGGGGGGACTCGAACACTGAAGCTTTCTTT. Translated: CASGGDSNTEAFF.

Ten or more counts support this clonotype. The V call is TRBV18, the J call TRBJ1-2, with D unresolved. V was pared by 4 bases and J by 3 bases, with 9 bases between. Germline-derived CDR1 and CDR2 are KGHSH and LQKENI. This CDR3 has 13 residues. CDR3 bases: TGTGCCAGCTCACTCCGTGATGACTATGGCTACACCTTC. This gives the protein CASSLRDDYGYTF.

This clonotype occurred a few times. The V and J genes are TRBV12-3 or TRBV12-4 and TRBJ1-1; D ambiguous. Trimming pared 6 bases from V and 4 bases from J, leaving 12 bases between. The CDR3 contains 13 residues. The CDR3: CASRTEEATEAFF. DNA for the CDR3: TGTGCCAGCAGGACCGAGGAGGCCACTGAAGCTTTCTTT.

This clonotype was picked up many times. The rearrangement uses TRBV30 and TRBJ1-1, with a possible D match to TRBD1 (5 bases). V dropped 5 bases and J dropped 5 bases, with 18 bases sitting between them. This CDR3 spans 14 amino acids. In germline, CDR1 is GTSNPN, CDR2 SVGIG (reference sequence). The DNA of the CDR3 is TGTGCCTGGGCCCCCGGGGGATTTCGAACTGAAGCTTTCTTT. It translates to CAWAPGGFRTEAFF.

The chain carries TRBV27 and TRBJ1-1; possible D gene TRBD1, 5 bases. Deletions cut 1 base from V and 3 bases from J, with 9 bases between. CDR3 length: 14 amino acids. Germline V gene sequence: CDR1 MNHEY, CDR2 SMNVEV (reference sequence). CDR3 in DNA: TGTGCCAGCAGTTTATTGGTGGGGGACACTGAAGCTTTCTTT. Translating gives CASSLLVGDTEAFF.

The chain links TRBV19 to TRBJ1-4; a weak D match, TRBD1 (5 bases). Germline lookup yields CDR1 LNHDA and CDR2 SQIVND (reference sequence). The V gene lost 4 bases and the J gene lost 0 bases, with 21 bases spanning the gap. The CDR3 sequence is 19 residues long. The CDR3 bases are TGTGCCAGTAGTACGGGGGACGGCACGTACCCCTCAACTAATGAAAAACTGTTTTTT. Its translation: CASSTGDGTYPSTNEKLFF.

At least ten counts were recorded for this clonotype. The V call is TRBV7-3, the J call TRBJ2-3, with a possible D match to TRBD1 (6 bases). Trimming took 5 bases from V and 4 from J, leaving 13 bases between them. From germline, CDR1 is SGHTA and CDR2 FQGTGA. The CDR3 totals 14 residues. CDR3 sequence: CASSATGSPDTQYF. DNA of the CDR3: TGTGCCAGCAGCGCAACAGGGAGCCCAGATACGCAGTATTTT. Using reference TRBV7-3 and TRBJ2-3 for the parts outside the CDR3, the full variable domain is GAGVSQTPSNKVTEKGKYVELRCDPISGHTALYWYRQSLGQGPEFLIYFQGTGAADDSGLPNDRFFAVRPEGSVSTLKIQRTERGDSAVYLCASSATGSPDTQYFGPGTRLTVL.

This clonotype was observed many times. The chain carries TRBV6-6 and TRBJ1-4; D remains unclear. The CDR3 totals 13 residues. From germline, CDR1 is MNHNY and CDR2 SVGAGI (reference sequence). Between the trimmed V and J ends, which lost 2 bases and 8 bases, there was a span of 9 bases. The chain's CDR3 is CASSYGFKEKLFF. CDR3 DNA sequence: TGTGCCAGCAGTTACGGATTTAAGGAAAAACTGTTTTTT.

In this sample, this clonotype turned up once. The chain has TRBV30 and TRBJ2-7, with D possibly TRBD1 on 7 matching bases. Germline V lookup: CDR1 GTSNPN, CDR2 SVGIG (reference sequence). CDR3 length: 12 amino acids. V gave up 3 bases and J gave up 5 bases, with 11 bases separating them. CDR3 coding DNA: TGTGCCTGGAGATCAGGGGGGCACGAGCAGTACTTC. It translates to CAWRSGGHEQYF.

This clonotype was picked up many times. The V call is TRBV9, the J call TRBJ1-1; D is unclear. Trimming removed 0 bases at V and 7 bases at J, with 16 bases between. This CDR3 region has 15 residues. Germline CDR1 SGDLS, CDR2 YYNGEE. The CDR3 sequence is CASSVGSGRTVEAFF. The CDR3 nucleotides are TGTGCCAGCAGCGTAGGCTCGGGCAGGACTGTTGAAGCTTTCTTT.

As regards this clonotype: The junction differs from germline at one of its ends, possibly a read error. The chain uses TRBV13 and TRBJ2-7; D is perhaps TRBD1 (5 bases). CDR1 is PRHDT, CDR2 FYEKMQ, per germline (reference sequence). This CDR3 comprises 14 residues. The CDR3 DNA reads as TGTGCCAGCGCGATGAAGACAGACCCCTACGAGGAGTACTTC. It yields the protein CASAMKTDPYEEYF.

The CDR3 DNA follows: TGTGCCAGCAGCTTATATATGCGGGGCCAAGAGACCCAGTACTTC. As protein: CASSLYMRGQETQYF. This sequence joins TRBV7-8 and TRBJ2-5; D possibly corresponds to TRBD2 (6 bases). Trimming removed 2 bases at V and 1 base at J, with 11 bases between. The CDR3 has 15 residues. Per germline, CDR1 SGHVS and CDR2 FQNEAQ.

The sample holds many counts of this clonotype. The chain joins TRBV7-6 to TRBJ2-2; TRBD1 agrees at 11 bases. Per germline, CDR1 SGHVS and CDR2 FNYEAQ. There are 20 residues in the CDR3. V shed 1 base and J 0 bases; nucleotides not matched to a gene: 10. CDR3 in amino acids: CASSLVLSGDRGSNTGELFF. As DNA, the CDR3 is TGTGCCAGCAGCTTAGTTCTTTCTGGGGACAGGGGGTCGAACACCGGGGAGCTGTTTTTT.

This clonotype was seen only a few times. The chain links TRBV5-6 to TRBJ2-7; 9 bases are a match to TRBD1. Per the germline V gene, CDR1 is SGHDT and CDR2 is YYEEEE. The CDR3 totals 16 residues. V lost 2 bases and J lost 1; bases outside the gene matches: 7. DNA of the CDR3: TGTGCCAGCAGCTTAGAAGGACAGGGGCTTTCCTACGAGCAGTACTTC. Its translation is CASSLEGQGLSYEQYF.

The table lists this clonotype with many counts. The chain has TRBV14 and TRBJ2-1; D perhaps matches TRBD2 (5 bases). V was trimmed by 7 bases and J by 12 bases, leaving 16 bases between them. Germline CDR1 SGHDN, CDR2 FVKESK. The CDR3 runs 12 residues. This chain's CDR3 is CASTRIRGRQFF. DNA of the CDR3: TGTGCCAGCACCAGAATCCGAGGGAGGCAGTTCTTC. Filled out from reference TRBV14 and TRBJ2-1, the complete variable domain reads EAGVTQFPSHSVIEKGQTVTLRCDPISGHDNLYWYRRVMGKEIKFLLHFVKESKQDESGMPNNRFLAERTGGTYSTLKVQPAELEDSGVYFCASTRIRGRQFFGPGTRLTVL.

This clonotype was counted at least ten times. V gene TRBV6-5 combines with J gene TRBJ2-5; TRBD1 or TRBD2 may be the D gene (5 bases each). The germline CDR1 and CDR2 sequences are MNHEY and SVGAGI. Trimming left V 0 bases short and J 4 bases short, with 12 bases between. The CDR3 consists of 15 residues. The CDR3 here is CASSYSRGQLETQYF. The CDR3 DNA is TGTGCCAGCAGTTACTCGAGGGGCCAGCTAGAGACCCAGTACTTC.

The J gene is TRBJ2-1, the V gene TRBV6-5; no clear D gene. Germline V CDR1 and CDR2: MNHEY, SVGAGI. V was shortened by 6 bases and J by 6 bases, with 12 bases between the two germline ends. CDR3 length: 13 amino acids. CDR3 protein: CASSYAPTNEQFF. CDR3 DNA sequence: TGTGCCAGCAGCTACGCCCCGACCAATGAGCAGTTCTTC.

This clonotype was observed at least ten times. The rearrangement joins TRBV12-3 or TRBV12-4 to TRBJ2-4; the match to TRBD2 covers 11 bases. V trimming: 3 bases; J trimming: 2 bases; junction bases outside the gene matches: 6. The CDR3 is 17 residues long. In nucleotides, the CDR3 is TGTGCCAGCAGTTTCACCTTAGCGGGGGGGACCAAAAACATTCAGTACTTC. Its protein is CASSFTLAGGTKNIQYF.